This entry lists 22 T cell receptor beta chains sequenced from one sample in a study of cytomegalovirus exposure and HLA in healthy donors (dated by TCRdb to about 2017). Receptor amplification or capture employed the immunoSEQ multiplex PCR assay. The multiplex PCR relied on a mix of 60 forward primers for TCR Vbeta segments and 13 reverse primers for TCR Jbeta segments. TCRdb holds this immuneACCESS table with in-frame rearrangements only. Some clones are missing; in checked studies, unresolved V genes explain under half, and the rest has no known cause. Counted in this sample were approximately 270,000 clones; 80% of them appeared once. The ten largest clones take up approximately 0.3% of the sample. The sample comprised PBMCs. These receptors came from a girl aged 2 to 9 in good health and CMV-seronegative.

In its sample, this clone was seen a few times. The V gene is TRBV9, the J gene TRBJ1-2; D perhaps matches TRBD1 (6 bases). Germline CDR1 reads SGDLS; CDR2 reads YYNGEE. V was shortened by 4 bases and J by 9 bases, with 22 bases between the two germline ends. This CDR3 comprises 15 residues. CDR3 sequence: CASSPAGADYYRYTF. CDR3 nucleotide sequence: TGTGCCAGCAGCCCAGCGGGGGCGGATTATTATCGCTACACCTTC.

The chain has TRBV27 and TRBJ2-7, with unresolved D. V gave up 5 bases and J gave up 0 bases, with 11 bases separating them. The length of the CDR3 is 14 residues. Per germline, CDR1 MNHEY and CDR2 SMNVEV (reference sequence). As DNA, the CDR3 is TGTGCCAGCAGTCCGAAGAGGAGCTCCTACGAGCAGTACTTC. Translated, it gives CASSPKRSSYEQYF.

The chain combines TRBV4-1 with TRBJ2-1; no clear D. Trimming pared 2 bases from V and 1 base from J, leaving 9 bases between. Germline-derived CDR1 and CDR2 are MGHRA and YSYEKL. The CDR3 contains 15 residues. This chain's CDR3 is CASSQPSSSYNEQFF. CDR3 coding DNA: TGCGCCAGCAGCCAACCATCGAGTTCCTACAATGAGCAGTTCTTC.

The gene calls are TRBV5-4 and TRBJ1-1; 8 bases are shared with TRBD1. The V and J ends lost 2 bases and 6 bases, in that order; junction bases with no gene match: 12. This CDR3 contains 16 residues. Looked up from germline, CDR1 is SGHNT and CDR2 is YYREEE (reference sequence). CDR3 bases: TGTGCCAGCAGCTTTAAATGGCAGGGGGCAAGCGCTGAAGCTTTCTTT. Its protein is CASSFKWQGASAEAFF.

The CDR3 DNA sequence: TGTGCCAGCAGCCTCCCGGGAGACAATGAGCAGTTCTTC. Amino acids: CASSLPGDNEQFF. The rearrangement uses TRBV11-3 and TRBJ2-1, with TRBD2 as a possible D gene (6 bases). The V gene lost 5 bases and the J gene lost 5 bases, with 10 bases spanning the gap. The CDR3 extends over 13 amino acids. Germline V lookup: CDR1 SGHNT, CDR2 YENEEA.

In regard to this clone: The same CDR3 also results from other DNA sequences found in this sample. The V gene is TRBV29-1, the J gene TRBJ2-2; tentatively, D is TRBD1 (5 bases). Looked up from germline, CDR1 is SQVTM and CDR2 is ANQGSEA. V was clipped by 7 bases and J by 7 bases, with 10 bases between them. The CDR3 has 11 residues. Here the CDR3 DNA reads TGCAGCGCCGAAGGGGTCGGGGAGCTGTTTTTT. This sequence encodes CSAEGVGELFF.

J is TRBJ2-7 and V is TRBV5-4; 8 bases match TRBD2. The CDR3 is made up of 16 amino acids. Unmatched junction bases numbered 8, after V lost 2 bases and J lost 1 base. Germline V lookup: CDR1 SGHNT, CDR2 YYREEE (reference sequence). This CDR3 is CASSFPGGRGSYEQYF. CDR3 bases: TGTGCCAGCAGCTTCCCGGGGGGGCGAGGGTCCTACGAGCAGTACTTC.

V usage is TRBV9 and J usage is TRBJ2-7, with D possibly matching TRBD2 (6 bases). Germline V gene lookup returns CDR1 SGDLS and CDR2 YYNGEE. V shed 4 bases and J shed 5 bases, with 13 bases lying between them. The CDR3 is made up of 13 amino acids. CDR3 loop: CASSRAGLDEQYF. The CDR3 DNA sequence: TGTGCCAGCAGCCGTGCGGGGCTCGACGAGCAGTACTTC.

V and J are TRBV7-8 and TRBJ1-5, with 7 bases matching TRBD1. Germline V CDR1 and CDR2: SGHVS, FQNEAQ. The CDR3 sequence is 14 residues long. V was pared by 4 bases and J by 3 bases, with 3 bases of the junction left unmatched. Here the CDR3 reads CASSSRGFNQPQHF. CDR3 in DNA: TGTGCCAGCAGCTCCAGGGGGTTCAATCAGCCCCAGCATTTT.

This rearrangement joins TRBV10-3 to TRBJ2-3, with a tentative D call TRBD2 (6 bases). The CDR3 runs 16 residues. V dropped 3 bases and J dropped 4 bases, with 17 bases sitting between them. Germline assignment: CDR1 ENHRY and CDR2 SYGVKD. The CDR3 region is CAISESAGSGPDTQYF. DNA of the CDR3: TGTGCCATCAGTGAATCCGCGGGGTCGGGGCCAGATACGCAGTATTTT.

The chain links TRBV2 to TRBJ2-5; D is unclear. The germline gives CDR1 SNHLY, CDR2 FYNNEI. CDR3 length equals 16 residues. The V end was cut by 2 bases, the J end by 2 bases, with 15 bases between. This CDR3 reads CASSEIPGLEQETQYF. CDR3 sequence (DNA): TGTGCCAGCAGTGAAATCCCGGGTTTAGAACAAGAGACCCAGTACTTC.

The chain carries TRBV7-4 and TRBJ1-1; D is undetermined. This CDR3 contains 15 residues. Germline CDR1 is SGHVT and CDR2 is SQSDAQ. The germline V and J ends were trimmed by 2 bases and 4 bases, with 14 bases remaining between them. CDR3 amino acids: CASSLRGRLPTEAFF. The CDR3 region has the DNA TGTGCCAGCAGCTTACGAGGGCGCCTCCCCACTGAAGCTTTCTTT.

This chain joins TRBV28 and TRBJ2-5, with D possibly matching TRBD1 (6 bases). Germline values: CDR1 MDHEN, CDR2 SYDVKM. V was trimmed by 7 bases and J by 2 bases, leaving 17 bases between them. The CDR3 sequence is 15 residues long. The CDR3 region has the DNA TGTGCCAGCAAAGTGGGACATACGACTCAAGAGACCCAGTACTTC. Protein product: CASKVGHTTQETQYF.

The J gene is TRBJ1-1, the V gene TRBV19; TRBD1 is a possible D gene (6 bases). This CDR3 is built from 13 residues. V shed 7 bases and J shed 10 bases, with 19 bases lying between them. The germline V gene encodes CDR1 LNHDA and CDR2 SQIVND (reference sequence). CDR3 in amino acids: CASTDLTGYRAFF. DNA of the CDR3: TGTGCCAGTACCGACCTCACAGGGTACAGAGCTTTCTTT.

This clone appeared a few times. The chain recombines TRBV19 with TRBJ2-1, with TRBD1 identical over 12 bases. The CDR3 totals 15 residues. Germline V CDR1 and CDR2: LNHDA, SQIVND (reference sequence). V dropped 6 bases and J dropped 7; count of bases not matched to a gene: 7. The CDR3 spells CASRYRDRGLNEQFF. Written as DNA, the CDR3 is TGTGCCAGTAGATACCGGGACAGGGGGCTGAATGAGCAGTTCTTC.

The rearrangement links TRBV7-9 to TRBJ1-3; D remains ambiguous. CDR3 size: 14 residues. The germline gives CDR1 SEHNR, CDR2 FQNEAQ (reference sequence). Trimming removed 7 bases at V and 0 bases at J, with 10 bases between. CDR3 in DNA: TGTGCCAGCAATCAAGCCCTCTCTGGAAACACCATATATTTT. This translates into CASNQALSGNTIYF.

The chain employs TRBV19 and TRBJ1-1; no clear D gene. Trimming left V 5 bases short and J 5 bases short, with 15 bases between. The CDR3 is made up of 14 amino acids. CDR1 is LNHDA and CDR2 is SQIVND in the germline V gene (reference sequence). The CDR3 loop reads CASSAEREWTEAFF. The CDR3 DNA reads TGTGCCAGTAGTGCGGAAAGGGAGTGGACTGAAGCTTTCTTT.

This chain connects TRBV5-1 to TRBJ2-5; tentatively, D is TRBD2 (6 bases). The J call may be in error: the DNA end matches TRBJ2-7 better. This CDR3 has 15 amino acids. Germline V CDR1 and CDR2: SGHRS, YFSETQ. Here the CDR3 DNA reads TGCGCCAGCAGCTTATGGTCGGGAGACTCCTACGAGCAGTACTTC. It encodes CASSLWSGDSYEQYF.

The chain combines TRBV7-2 with TRBJ2-1; 7 nucleotides align to TRBD2. Looked up from germline, CDR1 is SGHTA and CDR2 is FQGNSA. This CDR3 is built from 12 residues. With 4 bases clipped from V and 10 bases from J, the junction kept 4 bases outside the gene matches. DNA of the CDR3: TGTGCCAGCAGCTACCTGGGACTAGAGCAGTTCTTC. Translation gives CASSYLGLEQFF.

The chain links TRBV30 to TRBJ2-1, with 7 bases identical to TRBD1. V was clipped by 4 bases and J by 2 bases; unmatched bases: 2. CDR3 size: 13 residues. The germline CDR1 and CDR2 sequences are GTSNPN and SVGIG (reference sequence). The CDR3 nucleotides are TGTGCCTGGACCGGACAGGCCTACAATGAGCAGTTCTTC. The encoded protein is CAWTGQAYNEQFF.

This chain connects TRBV29-1 to TRBJ2-3, with 7 bases matching TRBD1. Germline CDR1 reads SQVTM; CDR2 reads ANQGSEA. Trimming at V came to 4 bases and at J to 5 bases, leaving 6 bases not matched to a gene. CDR3 size: 13 residues. Here the CDR3 reads CSVAKGAGDTQYF. The CDR3 DNA reads as TGCAGCGTTGCGAAGGGGGCGGGAGATACGCAGTATTTT.

The chain couples TRBV6-5 to TRBJ2-2, with D maybe TRBD2 (5 bases). The germline CDR1 and CDR2 sequences are MNHEY and SVGAGI. CDR3 length equals 14 residues. The V gene lost 6 bases and the J gene lost 4 bases, with 12 bases spanning the gap. The CDR3 sequence: CASSLGLGTGELFF. The CDR3 DNA follows: TGTGCCAGCAGCCTAGGACTGGGCACCGGGGAGCTGTTTTTT.